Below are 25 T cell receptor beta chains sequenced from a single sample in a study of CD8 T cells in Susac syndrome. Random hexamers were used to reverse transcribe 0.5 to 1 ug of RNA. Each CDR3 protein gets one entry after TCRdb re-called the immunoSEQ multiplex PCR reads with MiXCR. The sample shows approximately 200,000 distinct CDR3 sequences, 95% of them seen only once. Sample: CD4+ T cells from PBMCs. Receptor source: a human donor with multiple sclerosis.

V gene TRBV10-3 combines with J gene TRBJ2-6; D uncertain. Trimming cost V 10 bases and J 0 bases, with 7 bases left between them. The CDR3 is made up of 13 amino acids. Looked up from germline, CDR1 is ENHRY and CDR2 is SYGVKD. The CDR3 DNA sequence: TGTGCCACCTGGCCCTCTGGGGCCAACGTCCTGACTTTC. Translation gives CATWPSGANVLTF.

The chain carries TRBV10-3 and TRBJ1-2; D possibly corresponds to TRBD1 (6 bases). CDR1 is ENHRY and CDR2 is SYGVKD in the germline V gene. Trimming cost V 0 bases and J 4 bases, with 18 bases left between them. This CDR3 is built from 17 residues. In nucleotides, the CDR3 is TGTGCCATCAGTGAGTCGTCTGGTCAGGGGAGGACCTATGGCTACACCTTC. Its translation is CAISESSGQGRTYGYTF.

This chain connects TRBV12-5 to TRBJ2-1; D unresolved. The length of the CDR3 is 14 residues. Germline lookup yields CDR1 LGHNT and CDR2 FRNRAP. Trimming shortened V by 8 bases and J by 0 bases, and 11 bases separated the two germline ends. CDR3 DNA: TGTGCTAGTCCGAGCAGTAGCTCCTACAATGAGCAGTTCTTC. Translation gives CASPSSSSYNEQFF. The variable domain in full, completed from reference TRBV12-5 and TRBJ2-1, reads DARVTQTPRHKVTEMGQEVTMRCQPILGHNTVFWYRQTMMQGLELLAYFRNRAPLDDSGMPKDRFSAEMPDATLATLKIQPSEPRDSAVYFCASPSSSSYNEQFFGPGTRLTVL.

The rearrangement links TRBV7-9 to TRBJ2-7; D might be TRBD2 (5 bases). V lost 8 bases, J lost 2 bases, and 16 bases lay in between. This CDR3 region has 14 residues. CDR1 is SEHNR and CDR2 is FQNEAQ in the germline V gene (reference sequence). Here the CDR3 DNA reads TGTGCCAGCCACTCGGACTCATCCACCTACGAGCAGTACTTC. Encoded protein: CASHSDSSTYEQYF.

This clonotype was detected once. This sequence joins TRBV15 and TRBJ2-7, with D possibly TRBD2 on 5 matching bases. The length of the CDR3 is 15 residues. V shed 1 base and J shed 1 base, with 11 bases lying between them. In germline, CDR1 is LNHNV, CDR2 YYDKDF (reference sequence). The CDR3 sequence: CATSRGGRASYEQYV. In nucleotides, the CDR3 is TGTGCCACCAGCAGAGGAGGGCGCGCGTCCTACGAGCAGTACGTC.

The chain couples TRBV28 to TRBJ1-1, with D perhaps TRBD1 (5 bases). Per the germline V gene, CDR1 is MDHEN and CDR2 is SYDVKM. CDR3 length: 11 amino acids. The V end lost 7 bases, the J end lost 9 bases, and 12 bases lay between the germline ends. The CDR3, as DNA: TGTGCCAGCACATGGGAGGGGAAAGCTTTCTTT. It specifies CASTWEGKAFF.

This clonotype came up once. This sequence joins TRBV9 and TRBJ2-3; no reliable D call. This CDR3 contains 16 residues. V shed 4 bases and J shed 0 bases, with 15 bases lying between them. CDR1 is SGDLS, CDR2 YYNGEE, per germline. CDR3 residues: CASSFGDLGSTDTQYF. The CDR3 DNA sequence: TGTGCCAGCAGCTTCGGAGACCTAGGGAGCACAGATACGCAGTATTTT.

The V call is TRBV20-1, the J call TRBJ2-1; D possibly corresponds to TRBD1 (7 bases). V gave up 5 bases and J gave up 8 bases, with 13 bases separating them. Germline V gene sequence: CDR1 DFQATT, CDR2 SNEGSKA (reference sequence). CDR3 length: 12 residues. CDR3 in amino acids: CSAARGVDEQFF. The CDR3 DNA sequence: TGCAGTGCTGCCAGGGGGGTAGATGAGCAGTTCTTC.

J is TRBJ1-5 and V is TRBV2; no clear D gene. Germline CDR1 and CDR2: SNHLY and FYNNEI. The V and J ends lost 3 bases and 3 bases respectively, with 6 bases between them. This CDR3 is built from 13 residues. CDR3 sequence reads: CASSEISNQPQHF. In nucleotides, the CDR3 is TGTGCCAGCAGTGAGATCTCCAATCAGCCCCAGCATTTT.

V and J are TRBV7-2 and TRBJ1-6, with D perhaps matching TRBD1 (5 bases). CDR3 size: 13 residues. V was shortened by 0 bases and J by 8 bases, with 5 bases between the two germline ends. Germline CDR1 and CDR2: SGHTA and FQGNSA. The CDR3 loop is CASSLAGDSPLHF. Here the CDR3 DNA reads TGTGCCAGCAGCTTAGCGGGGGATTCACCCCTCCACTTT.

The CDR3 reads CASSGFGYRSPLHF. The CDR3, as DNA: TGTGCCAGCAGTGGCTTTGGATACCGGTCACCCCTCCACTTT. This chain joins TRBV6-5 and TRBJ1-6; D remains ambiguous. V lost 5 bases and J lost 10, with 15 bases in between. This CDR3 comprises 14 residues. The V gene's germline CDR1 is MNHEY and CDR2 SVGAGI.

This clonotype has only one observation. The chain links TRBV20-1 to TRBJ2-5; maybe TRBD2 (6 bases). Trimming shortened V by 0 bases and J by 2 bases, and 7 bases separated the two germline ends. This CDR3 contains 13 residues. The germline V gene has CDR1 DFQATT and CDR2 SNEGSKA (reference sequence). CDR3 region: CSARDAGQETQYF. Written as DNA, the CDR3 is TGCAGTGCTAGAGATGCGGGGCAAGAGACCCAGTACTTC.

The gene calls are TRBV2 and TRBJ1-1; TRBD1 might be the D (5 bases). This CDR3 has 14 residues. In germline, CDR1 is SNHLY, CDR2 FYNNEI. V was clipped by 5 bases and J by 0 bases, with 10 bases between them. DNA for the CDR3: TGTGCCAGCAGTTTAGGGGTACTGAACACTGAAGCTTTCTTT. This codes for CASSLGVLNTEAFF.

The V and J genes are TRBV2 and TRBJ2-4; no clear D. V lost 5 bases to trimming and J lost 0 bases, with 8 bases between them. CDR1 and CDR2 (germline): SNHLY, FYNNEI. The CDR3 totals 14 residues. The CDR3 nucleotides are TGTGCCAGCAGTCCACAGCTAGCCAAAAACATTCAGTACTTC. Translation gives CASSPQLAKNIQYF.

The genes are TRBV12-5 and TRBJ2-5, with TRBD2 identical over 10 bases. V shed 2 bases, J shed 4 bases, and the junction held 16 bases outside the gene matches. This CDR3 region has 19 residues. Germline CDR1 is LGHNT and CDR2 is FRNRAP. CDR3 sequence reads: CASGLTPEIAGGLGETQYF. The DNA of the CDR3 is TGTGCTAGTGGTTTGACCCCGGAGATAGCGGGGGGCCTTGGAGAGACCCAGTACTTC.

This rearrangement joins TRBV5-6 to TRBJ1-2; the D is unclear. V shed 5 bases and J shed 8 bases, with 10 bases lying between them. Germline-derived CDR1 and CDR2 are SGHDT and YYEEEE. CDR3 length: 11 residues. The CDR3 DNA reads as TGTGCCAGCAGTTTTCGTTTGGGCTACACCTTC. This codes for CASSFRLGYTF.

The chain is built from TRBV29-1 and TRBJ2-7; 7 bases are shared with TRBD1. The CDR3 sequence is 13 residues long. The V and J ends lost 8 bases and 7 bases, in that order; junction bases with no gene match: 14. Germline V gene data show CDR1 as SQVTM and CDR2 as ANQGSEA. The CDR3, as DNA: TGCAGCACTGCCATGACAGGGCTTGAAGAGCAGTACTTC. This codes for CSTAMTGLEEQYF.

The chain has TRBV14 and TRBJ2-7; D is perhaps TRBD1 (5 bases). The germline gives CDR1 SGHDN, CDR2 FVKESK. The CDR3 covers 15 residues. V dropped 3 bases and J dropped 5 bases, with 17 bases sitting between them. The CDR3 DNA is TGTGCCAGCAGCCATTCCTCTCAGGGAACCAACGAGCAGTACGTC. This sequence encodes CASSHSSQGTNEQYV.

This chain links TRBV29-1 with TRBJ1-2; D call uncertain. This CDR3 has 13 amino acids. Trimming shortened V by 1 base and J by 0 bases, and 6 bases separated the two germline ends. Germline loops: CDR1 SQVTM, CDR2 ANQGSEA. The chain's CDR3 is CSVEAQTNYGYTF. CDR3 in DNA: TGCAGCGTTGAAGCTCAGACTAACTATGGCTACACCTTC.

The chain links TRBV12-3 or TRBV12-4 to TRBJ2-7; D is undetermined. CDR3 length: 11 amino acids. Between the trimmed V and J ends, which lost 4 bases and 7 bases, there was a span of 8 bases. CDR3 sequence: CASSSYGEQYF. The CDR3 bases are TGTGCCAGCAGTTCCTACGGGGAGCAGTACTTC.

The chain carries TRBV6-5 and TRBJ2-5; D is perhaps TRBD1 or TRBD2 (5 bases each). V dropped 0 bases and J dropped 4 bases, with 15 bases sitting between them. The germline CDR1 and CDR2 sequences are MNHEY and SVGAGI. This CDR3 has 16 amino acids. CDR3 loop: CASSYSPRDRVETQYF. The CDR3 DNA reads TGTGCCAGCAGTTACTCGCCCAGGGACCGTGTAGAGACCCAGTACTTC.

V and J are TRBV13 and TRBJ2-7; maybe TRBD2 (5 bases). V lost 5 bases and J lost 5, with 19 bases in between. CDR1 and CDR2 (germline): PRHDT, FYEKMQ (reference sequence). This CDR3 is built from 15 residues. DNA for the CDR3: TGTGCCAGCAGCCGGGCCGAGGGTGAGGGTGACGAGCAGTACTTC. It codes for CASSRAEGEGDEQYF.

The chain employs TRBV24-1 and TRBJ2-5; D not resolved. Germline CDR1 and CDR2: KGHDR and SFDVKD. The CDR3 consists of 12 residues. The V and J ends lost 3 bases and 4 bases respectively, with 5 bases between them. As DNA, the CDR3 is TGTGCCACCAGTGATAGTCGAGAGACCCAGTACTTC. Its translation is CATSDSRETQYF.

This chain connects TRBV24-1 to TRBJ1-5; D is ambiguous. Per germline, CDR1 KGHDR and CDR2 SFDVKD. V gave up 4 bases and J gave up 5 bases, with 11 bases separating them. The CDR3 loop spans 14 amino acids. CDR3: CATSEKGRDQPQHF. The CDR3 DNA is TGTGCCACCAGTGAGAAGGGTCGCGATCAGCCCCAGCATTTT.

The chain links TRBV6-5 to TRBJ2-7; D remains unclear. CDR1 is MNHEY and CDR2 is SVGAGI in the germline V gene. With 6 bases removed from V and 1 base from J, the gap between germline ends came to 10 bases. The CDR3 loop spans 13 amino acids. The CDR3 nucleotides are TGTGCCAGCAGATTCAGAAATTCCTACGAGCAGTACGTC. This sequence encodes CASRFRNSYEQYV.